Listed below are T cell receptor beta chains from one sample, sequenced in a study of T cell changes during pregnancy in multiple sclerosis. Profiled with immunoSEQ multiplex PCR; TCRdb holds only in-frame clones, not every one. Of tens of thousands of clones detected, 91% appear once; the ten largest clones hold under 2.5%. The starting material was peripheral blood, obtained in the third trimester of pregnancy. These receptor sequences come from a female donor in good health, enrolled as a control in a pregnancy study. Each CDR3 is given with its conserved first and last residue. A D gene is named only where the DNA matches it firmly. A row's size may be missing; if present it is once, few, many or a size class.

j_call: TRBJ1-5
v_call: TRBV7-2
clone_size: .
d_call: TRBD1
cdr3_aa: CASSRKAGGNYQPQHF
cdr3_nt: TGTGCCAGCAGCAGAAAGGCAGGGGGTAACTATCAGCCCCAGCATTTT

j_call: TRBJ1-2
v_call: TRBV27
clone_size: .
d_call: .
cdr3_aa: CASSSHTGQHYGYTF
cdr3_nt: TGTGCCAGCAGTTCCCACACAGGGCAACACTATGGCTACACCTTC

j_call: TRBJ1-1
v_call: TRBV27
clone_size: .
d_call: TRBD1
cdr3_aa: CASSWGSRGRSGSFFF
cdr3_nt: TGTGCCAGCAGTTGGGGGAGCAGGGGGCGTTCGGGAAGCTTTTTCTTT

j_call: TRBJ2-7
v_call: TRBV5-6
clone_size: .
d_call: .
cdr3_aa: CASSFGFSYEQYF
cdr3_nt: TGTGCCAGCAGTTTCGGGTTTTCCTACGAGCAGTACTTC

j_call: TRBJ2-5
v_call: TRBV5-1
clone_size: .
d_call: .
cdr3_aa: CASSTDIRETQYF
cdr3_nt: TGCGCCAGCAGTACGGACATTCGGGAGACCCAGTACTTC

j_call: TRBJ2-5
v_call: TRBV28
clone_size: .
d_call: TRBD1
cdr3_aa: CAITGDGETQYF
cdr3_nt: TGTGCCATTACAGGGGATGGAGAGACCCAGTACTTC

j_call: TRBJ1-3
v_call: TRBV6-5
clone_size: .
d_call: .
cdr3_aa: CASIRGNTIYF
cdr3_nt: TGTGCCAGCATCCGGGGAAACACCATATATTTT

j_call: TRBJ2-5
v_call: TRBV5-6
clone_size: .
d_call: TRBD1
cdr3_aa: CASSRTGGTQYF
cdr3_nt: TGTGCCAGCAGCCGGACAGGGGGCACCCAGTACTTC

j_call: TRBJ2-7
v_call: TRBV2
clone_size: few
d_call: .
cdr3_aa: CATKESSRNEQYF
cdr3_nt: TGTGCCACCAAAGAAAGCTCAAGAAACGAGCAGTACTTC

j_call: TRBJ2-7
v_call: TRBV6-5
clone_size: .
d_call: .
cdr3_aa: CASSSPGLYEQYF
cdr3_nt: TGTGCCAGCAGCTCCCCTGGACTCTACGAGCAGTACTTC

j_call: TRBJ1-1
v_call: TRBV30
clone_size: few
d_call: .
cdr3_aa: CAWRSAGAKAEAFF
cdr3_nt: TGTGCCTGGAGGTCGGCAGGGGCAAAGGCTGAAGCTTTCTTT

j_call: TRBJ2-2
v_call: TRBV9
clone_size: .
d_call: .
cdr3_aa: CASRATDLTGELFF
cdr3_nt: TGTGCCAGCAGGGCGACAGACTTAACCGGGGAGCTGTTTTTT

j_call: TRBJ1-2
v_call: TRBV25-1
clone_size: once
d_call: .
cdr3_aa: CASSEGEFYGYTF
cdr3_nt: TGTGCCAGCAGTGAAGGAGAATTCTATGGCTACACCTTC

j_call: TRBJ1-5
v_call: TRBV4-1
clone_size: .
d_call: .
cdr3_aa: CASSRQGQLNQPQHF
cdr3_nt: TGCGCCAGCAGCCGTCAAGGACAGCTAAATCAGCCCCAGCATTTT

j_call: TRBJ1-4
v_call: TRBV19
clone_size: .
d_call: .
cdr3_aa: CASTPQVSNEKLFF
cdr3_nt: TGTGCCAGTACTCCCCAGGTCTCCAATGAAAAACTGTTTTTT

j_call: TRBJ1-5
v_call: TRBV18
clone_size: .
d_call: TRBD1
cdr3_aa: CASSQPPGTGVSNQPQHF
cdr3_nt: TGTGCCAGCTCACAGCCACCCGGGACAGGGGTGAGCAATCAGCCCCAGCATTTT

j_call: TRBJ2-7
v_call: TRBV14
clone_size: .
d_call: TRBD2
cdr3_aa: CASSQGGGRQYF
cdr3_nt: TGTGCCAGCAGCCAAGGGGGCGGGAGGCAGTACTTC

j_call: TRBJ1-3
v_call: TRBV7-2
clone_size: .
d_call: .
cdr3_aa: CASSSQTGAGNTIYF
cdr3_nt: TGTGCCAGCAGCTCCCAGACAGGAGCAGGAAACACCATATATTTT

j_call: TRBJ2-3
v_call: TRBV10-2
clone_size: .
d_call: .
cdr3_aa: CASSGWGLGSTDTQYF
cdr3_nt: TGCGCCAGCAGTGGGTGGGGGCTGGGGTCCACAGATACGCAGTATTTT

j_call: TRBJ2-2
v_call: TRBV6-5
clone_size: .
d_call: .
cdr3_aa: CASSRTNTGELFF
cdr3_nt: TGTGCCAGCAGTCGGACTAACACCGGGGAGCTGTTTTTT

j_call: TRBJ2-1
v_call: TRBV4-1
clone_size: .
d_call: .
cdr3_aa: CASSQAGEQFF
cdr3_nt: TGCGCCAGCAGCCAAGCGGGTGAGCAGTTCTTC

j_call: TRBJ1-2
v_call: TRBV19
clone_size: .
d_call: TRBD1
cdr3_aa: CASSIHTQGADGYTF
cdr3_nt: TGTGCCAGTAGTATACATACACAGGGGGCGGATGGCTACACCTTC

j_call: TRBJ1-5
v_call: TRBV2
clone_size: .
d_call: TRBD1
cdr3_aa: CASSHREDRVGNQPQHF
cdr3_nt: TGTGCCAGCAGTCATCGGGAGGACAGGGTGGGCAATCAGCCCCAGCATTTT

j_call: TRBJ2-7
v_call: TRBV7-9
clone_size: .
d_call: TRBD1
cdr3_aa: CATRDSTGEQYF
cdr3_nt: TGTGCCACCCGGGACAGTACCGGCGAGCAGTACTTC

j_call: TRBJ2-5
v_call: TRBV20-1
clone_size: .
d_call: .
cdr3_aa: CSARSQETQYF
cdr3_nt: TGCAGTGCTAGGTCACAAGAGACCCAGTACTTC

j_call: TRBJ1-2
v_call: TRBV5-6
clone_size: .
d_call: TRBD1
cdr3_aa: CASSLWAGGYGYYGYTF
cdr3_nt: TGTGCCAGCAGCCTCTGGGCAGGGGGTTACGGATACTATGGCTACACCTTC

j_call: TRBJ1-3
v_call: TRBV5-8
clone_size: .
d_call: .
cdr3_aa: CASSVDSPLAPTYTIYF
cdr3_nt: TGTGCCAGCAGCGTGGACAGCCCTCTGGCCCCTACCTACACCATATATTTT

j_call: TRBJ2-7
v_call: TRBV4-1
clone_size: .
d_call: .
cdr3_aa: CASKISAHEQYF
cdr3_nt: TGCGCCAGCAAGATTTCCGCGCACGAGCAGTACTTC

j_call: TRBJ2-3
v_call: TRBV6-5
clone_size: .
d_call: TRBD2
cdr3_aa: CASSRAGEADTQYF
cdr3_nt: TGTGCCAGCAGTAGAGCGGGGGAGGCCGATACGCAGTATTTT

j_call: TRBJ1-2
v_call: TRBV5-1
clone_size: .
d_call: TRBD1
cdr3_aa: CASRGDRRINYGYTF
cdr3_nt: TGCGCCAGCAGAGGGGACAGGCGAATAAACTATGGCTACACCTTC

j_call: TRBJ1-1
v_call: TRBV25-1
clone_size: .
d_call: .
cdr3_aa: CASSDSGRTEAFF
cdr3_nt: TGTGCCAGCAGTGATTCGGGAAGGACTGAAGCTTTCTTT

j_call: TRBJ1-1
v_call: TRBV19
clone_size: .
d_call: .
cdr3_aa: CASSITVMNTEAFF
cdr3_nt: TGTGCCAGTAGTATAACGGTTATGAACACTGAAGCTTTCTTT

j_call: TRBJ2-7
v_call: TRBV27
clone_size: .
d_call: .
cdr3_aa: CASNPAGSYEQYF
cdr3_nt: TGTGCCAGCAACCCGGCGGGTTCCTACGAGCAGTACTTC

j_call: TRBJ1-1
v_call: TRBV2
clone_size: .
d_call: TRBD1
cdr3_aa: CASRRTGVFRTEAFF
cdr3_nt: TGTGCCAGCAGGAGGACAGGGGTGTTCCGGACTGAAGCTTTCTTT

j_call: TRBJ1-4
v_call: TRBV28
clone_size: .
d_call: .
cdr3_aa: CASSFGLQGLEKLFF
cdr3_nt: TGTGCCAGCAGTTTCGGTCTCCAGGGGCTTGAAAAACTGTTTTTT

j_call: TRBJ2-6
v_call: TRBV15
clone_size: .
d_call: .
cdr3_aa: CATTARHPGAGANVLTF
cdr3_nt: TGTGCCACCACCGCTCGCCACCCGGGGGCTGGGGCCAACGTCCTGACTTTC

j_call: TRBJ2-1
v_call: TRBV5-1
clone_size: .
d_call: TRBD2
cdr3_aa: CASFSGLATSNEQFF
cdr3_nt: TGCGCCAGCTTCTCGGGACTAGCAACGAGCAATGAGCAGTTCTTC

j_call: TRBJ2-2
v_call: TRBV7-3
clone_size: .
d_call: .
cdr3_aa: CASSSTVSNTGELFF
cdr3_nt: TGTGCCAGCAGCTCGACAGTATCTAACACCGGGGAGCTGTTTTTT

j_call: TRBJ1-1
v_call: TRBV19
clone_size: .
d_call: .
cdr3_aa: CASIVTGWNTEAFF
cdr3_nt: TGTGCCAGTATCGTAACGGGGTGGAACACTGAAGCTTTCTTT

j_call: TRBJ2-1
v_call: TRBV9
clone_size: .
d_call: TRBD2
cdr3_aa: CASSGRTSGISYNEQFF
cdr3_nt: TGTGCCAGCAGCGGCCGGACTAGCGGGATCTCCTACAATGAGCAGTTCTTC

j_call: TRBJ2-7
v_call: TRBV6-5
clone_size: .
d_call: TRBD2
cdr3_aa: CASSYLQAGAPYEQYF
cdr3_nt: TGTGCCAGCAGTTACCTTCAAGCGGGAGCCCCCTACGAGCAGTACTTC

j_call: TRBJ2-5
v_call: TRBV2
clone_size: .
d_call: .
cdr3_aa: CASGSLAISQETQYF
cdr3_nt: TGTGCCAGCGGGTCCCTAGCAATATCCCAAGAGACCCAGTACTTC

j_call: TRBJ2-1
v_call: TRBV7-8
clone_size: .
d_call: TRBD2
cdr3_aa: CASSRSFSLAGFPNEQFF
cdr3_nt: TGTGCCAGCAGCCGATCCTTCTCTCTAGCGGGATTCCCCAATGAGCAGTTCTTC

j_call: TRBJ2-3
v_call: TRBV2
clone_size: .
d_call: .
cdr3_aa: CASSEGSRADTDTQYF
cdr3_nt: TGTGCCAGCAGTGAGGGAAGCAGGGCGGACACAGATACGCAGTATTTT

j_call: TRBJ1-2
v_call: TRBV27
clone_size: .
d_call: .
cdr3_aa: CASSAVDTHNYGYTF
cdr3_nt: TGTGCCAGCAGTGCGGTGGACACACATAACTATGGCTACACCTTC

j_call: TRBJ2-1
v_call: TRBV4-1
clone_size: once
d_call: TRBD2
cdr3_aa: CASSQDPEAGGGVNEQFF
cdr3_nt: TGCGCCAGCAGCCAAGATCCAGAAGCGGGAGGGGGTGTCAATGAGCAGTTCTTC

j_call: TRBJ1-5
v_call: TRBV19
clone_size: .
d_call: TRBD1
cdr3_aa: CASSIGGTGFGNQPQHF
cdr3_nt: TGTGCCAGTAGTATAGGCGGGACAGGGTTCGGGAATCAGCCCCAGCATTTT

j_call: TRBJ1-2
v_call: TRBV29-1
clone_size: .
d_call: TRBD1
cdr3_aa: CSVEDRGGRGYTF
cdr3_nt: TGCAGCGTTGAAGATAGAGGGGGCCGGGGCTACACCTTC

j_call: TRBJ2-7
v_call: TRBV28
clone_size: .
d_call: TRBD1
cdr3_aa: CASSLYQGALSVGEQYF
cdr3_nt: TGTGCCAGCAGTTTATACCAGGGGGCTCTGAGTGTGGGCGAGCAGTACTTC

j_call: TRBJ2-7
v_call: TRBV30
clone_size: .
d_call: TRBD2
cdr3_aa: CAWTGLAGGLNDEQYF
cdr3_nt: TGTGCCTGGACGGGACTAGCGGGGGGGCTCAACGACGAGCAGTACTTC

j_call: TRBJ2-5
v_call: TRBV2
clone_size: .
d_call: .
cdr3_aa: CASTDYPETQYF
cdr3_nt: TGTGCCAGCACCGACTATCCAGAGACCCAGTACTTC

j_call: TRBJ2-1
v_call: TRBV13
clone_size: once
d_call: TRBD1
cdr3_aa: CASSHTDRSSYNEQFF
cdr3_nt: TGTGCCAGCAGCCATACGGACAGGAGCTCCTACAATGAGCAGTTCTTC

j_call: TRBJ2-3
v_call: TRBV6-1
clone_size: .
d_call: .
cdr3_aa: CASKGGADTQYF
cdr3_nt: TGTGCCAGCAAAGGGGGAGCAGATACGCAGTATTTT

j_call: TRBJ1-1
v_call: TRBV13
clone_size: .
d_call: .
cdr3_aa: CASSLGRAVSEAFF
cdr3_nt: TGTGCCAGCAGCTTAGGGCGGGCCGTCTCTGAAGCTTTCTTT

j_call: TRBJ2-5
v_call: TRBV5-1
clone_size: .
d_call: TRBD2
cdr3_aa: CASSPGLAWETQYF
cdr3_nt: TGCGCCAGCAGCCCGGGACTAGCGTGGGAGACCCAGTACTTC

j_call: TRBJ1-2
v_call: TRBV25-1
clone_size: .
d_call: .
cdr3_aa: CASSLATGIYGYTF
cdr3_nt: TGTGCCAGCAGCCTCGCCACAGGGATCTATGGCTACACCTTC

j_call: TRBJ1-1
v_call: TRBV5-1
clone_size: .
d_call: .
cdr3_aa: CASSSAGLEGAEAFF
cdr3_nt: TGCGCCAGCAGCTCTGCGGGCCTCGAGGGTGCTGAAGCTTTCTTT

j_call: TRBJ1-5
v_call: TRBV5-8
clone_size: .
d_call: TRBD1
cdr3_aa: CASSLPGTGSQPQHF
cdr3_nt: TGTGCCAGCAGCTTGCCCGGGACAGGCAGCCAGCCCCAGCATTTT

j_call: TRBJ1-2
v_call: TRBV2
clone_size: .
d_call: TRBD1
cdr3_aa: CASRLTQGAIVVYTF
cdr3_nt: TGTGCCAGCAGACTAACTCAGGGGGCTATAGTTGTCTACACCTTC

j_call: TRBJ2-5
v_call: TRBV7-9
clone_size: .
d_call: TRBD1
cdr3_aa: CASSEAGTGDEGTQYF
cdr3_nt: TGTGCCAGCAGCGAGGCCGGGACAGGGGATGAAGGGACCCAGTACTTC